This TCR beta chain stems from a study of blood T cell repertoires in COVID-19. CDR3 size: 19 residues. Germline V gives CDR1 LNHNV, CDR2 YYDKDF (reference sequence). V was cut by 0 bases and J by 0 bases, with 18 bases left in between. Sequencing used immunoSEQ multiplex PCR; TCRdb keeps in-frame clones, though not all of them. The sample has over 150,000 clones; less than 85% are singletons. V and J are TRBV15 and TRBJ1-3; D not resolved. Sequencing was done on a sample of peripheral blood. The receptor's source is a woman of 80 years or more with active or convalescent COVID-19. This CDR3 reads CATSRDRLGLTASGNTIYF. The CDR3 nucleotides are TGTGCCACCAGCAGAGATCGTCTGGGTTTAACAGCCTCTGGAAACACCATATATTTT.